This T cell receptor (beta chain) appears in the sequencing data of a study of T cells in Graves' hyperthyroidism and ophthalmopathy. Study as a whole: Blood was drawn when the patient was first diagnosed and still untreated.

Findings and limits, study-wide: Stable hyperthyroidism and ophthalmopathy were separated using 13 V-J signatures. The model anticipated ophthalmopathy a median about six months pre-onset.

Deletions cut 6 bases from V and 1 base from J, with 15 bases between. Per the germline V gene, CDR1 is MNHEY and CDR2 is SVGAGI. The CDR3 is 15 residues long. TCR beta CDR3 region amplification was performed from RNA transcripts. First-round RT-PCR with HTBI primers amplified the TCR CDR3 region. TCRdb redid the calling of the multiplex PCR reads with MiXCR, one entry per CDR3 protein. The table lists approximately 480,000 distinct CDR3 sequences, less than 25% of them singletons. The hyperthyroidism was newly diagnosed and had lasted under 2 months; the patients were aged 18 to 65. This clonotype came up many times. Its antigen is not identified.

The source is a young man with Graves' hyperthyroidism. The source material was blood. The chain carries TRBV6-5 and TRBJ1-1; maybe TRBD1 (5 bases). The CDR3 reads CASSLTGTANTEAFF. In nucleotides, the CDR3 is TGTGCCAGCAGCCTAACCGGGACGGCGAACACTGAAGCTTTCTTT.